The rows below give T cell receptor beta chains drawn from one sample of a study of circulating and synovial CD4+ cells in juvenile arthritis. Clones were sequenced by immunoSEQ multiplex PCR, and TCRdb holds only the in-frame ones, with some missing. The sample holds tens of thousands of clones, 90% to 95% seen once. The sequenced sample was CD4+ T cells from blood. These receptors were taken from a human donor with juvenile idiopathic arthritis. Each CDR3 is given with its conserved first and last residue. The D gene is left open where the match is weak. For some rows the clone size is stated as once, few or many, or as a class when expanded; others skip it.

v_call	d_call	clone_size	j_call	cdr3_nt	cdr3_aa
TRBV9	.	.	TRBJ1-2	TGTGCCAGCAGCGTAGAGGCGGCCGAGTACTATGGCTACACCTTC	CASSVEAAEYYGYTF
TRBV7-3	TRBD1	.	TRBJ1-1	TGTGCCAGCAGCCCCGCAGGGGGTATCACTGAAGCTTTCTTT	CASSPAGGITEAFF
TRBV19	.	.	TRBJ2-6	TGTGCCAGTAGTATAGGGGCGGGCTACTCTGGGGCCAACGTCCTGACTTTC	CASSIGAGYSGANVLTF
TRBV18	.	.	TRBJ2-7	TGTGCCAGCTCACCTAGCCTGGGGGCTTGGGCCGACTACGAGCAGTACTTC	CASSPSLGAWADYEQYF
TRBV18	TRBD1	.	TRBJ2-5	TGTGCCAGCTCACCAAGGGACAGGGAAAGGTACCAAGAGACCCAGTACTTC	CASSPRDRERYQETQYF
TRBV6-7	TRBD1	.	TRBJ1-4	TGTGCCAGCAGTTACTCGACAGGGCTGAGTGAAAAACTGTTTTTT	CASSYSTGLSEKLFF
TRBV5-5	.	.	TRBJ2-1	TGTGCCAGCAGCTTGACCCAGATTGGGCAGTTCTTC	CASSLTQIGQFF
TRBV12-5	.	few	TRBJ1-1	TGTGCTAGTGGTCCTCCAGCCCTACGGGGCACTGAAGCTTTCTTT	CASGPPALRGTEAFF
TRBV19	.	.	TRBJ2-2	TGTGCCAGCGATAGTCTCACCGGGGAGCTGTTTTTT	CASDSLTGELFF
TRBV19	TRBD1	.	TRBJ1-5	TGTGCCAGTAGTACAAGACAGGGTCTCGGTGGCAATCAGCCCCAGCATTTT	CASSTRQGLGGNQPQHF
TRBV9	TRBD1	.	TRBJ1-4	TGTGCCAGCAGCGACCAGGGGGTGGATGAAAAACTGTTTTTT	CASSDQGVDEKLFF
TRBV7-9	.	.	TRBJ2-6	TGTGCCAGCAGCTTAGTGAGTTTTGGGGGGTCTGGGGCCAACGTCCTGACTTTC	CASSLVSFGGSGANVLTF
TRBV18	TRBD2	.	TRBJ2-3	TGTGCCAGCTCACGGTCAACCGGGGGGGATACGCAGTATTTT	CASSRSTGGDTQYF